This T cell receptor (beta chain) was identified in a study of T cells in localized non-small cell lung cancer (dated by TCRdb to the early 2020s). About the study as a whole: The study analyzed T cell repertoires of about 230 early-stage NSCLC patients, comparing tumors and uninvolved tumor-adjacent lungs. Of the NSCLC patients, about 130 were male and 85 to 110 were female, and the mean age was about 69 years. The cohort consisted of 236 treatment-naive NSCLC patients whose localized lung tumors had been resected. Study-level results and caveats: Of the top 100 tumor clones, a median of roughly 56 were detected in paired uninvolved adjacent lung; roughly 26 were also among that lung's top 100. Because multi-region sequencing of the tumors was not done, intratumor heterogeneity could not be ruled out. Uninvolved tumor-adjacent lung showed the highest T cell clonality, higher than tumor, which suggests more focused antigenic responses in the uninvolved tumor-adjacent lung. Because the study design was exploratory, TCR variables were selected using unadjusted p-values without false-discovery rate correction. Longer overall survival was associated with higher blood T cell density, whereas shorter survival was associated with higher adjacent-lung clonality.

TCR beta CDR3 regions were sequenced from DNA using the immunoSEQ Assay. From the authors' description of their analysis: To compute T cell density, TCR beta template counts were normalized to usable DNA, which was estimated by amplifying housekeeping genes. Using the preseqR package, richness was estimated by extrapolating to 120,000 templates for tissue samples and 400,000 templates for PBMC samples. Clonality was defined by subtracting Pielou's evenness from one. Tissue-enriched TCRs were identified by differential abundance testing using productive amino-acid clonotypes, minimum total count 5 and alpha 0.1. The Jaccard Index and the Morisita Overlap Index were used to measure repertoire overlap between compartments. GLIPH grouped TCR beta CDR3s together with public tetramer-defined viral CDR3s, and a viral motif had to include at least three viral sequences and show V-gene enrichment. In TCRdb, the immuneACCESS table is reduced to in-frame sequences with V and J assigned. These tables do not hold every clone; where another copy was compared, an unresolved V gene accounts for under half, and the others remain unexplained. That table supplies the V and J calls and clone size; D and trimming were determined from the DNA. The sample includes around 26,000 clones, with approximately 89% observed a single time. The ten top clones hold roughly 9% of the sample.

Comment on this clone: No antigen is known for it. It has no much larger one-base neighbor in the sample; base qualities were not kept.

At diagnosis, tumor, uninvolved tumor-adjacent lung and peripheral blood were collected and then preserved as a mix of FFPE and fresh-frozen material. For TCR repertoire profiling, blood samples were analyzed in the form of peripheral blood mononuclear cells. The CDR3 sequence holds 18 residues, the cysteine and phenylalanine included. The CDR3 DNA has 54 bases and is translated from base 1. Relative to germline, V is 5 bases shorter and J is 1 base shorter, with 23 bases between their ends. The germline V gene encodes CDR1 MNHEY and CDR2 SMNVEV (reference sequence). Sequencing was performed on peripheral blood mononuclear cells, taken before any cancer treatment. The V and J genes are TRBV27 and TRBJ1-1; the D gene is perhaps TRBD1, from 6 matching bases. The receptor's source is a woman aged 35-75 years with stage III lung adenocarcinoma. The CDR3 sequence is CASSPTLTGPRPNTEAFF. The nucleotide sequence is given as TGTGCCAGCAGTCCAACCCTAACAGGGCCCCGACCGAACACTGAAGCTTTCTTT.